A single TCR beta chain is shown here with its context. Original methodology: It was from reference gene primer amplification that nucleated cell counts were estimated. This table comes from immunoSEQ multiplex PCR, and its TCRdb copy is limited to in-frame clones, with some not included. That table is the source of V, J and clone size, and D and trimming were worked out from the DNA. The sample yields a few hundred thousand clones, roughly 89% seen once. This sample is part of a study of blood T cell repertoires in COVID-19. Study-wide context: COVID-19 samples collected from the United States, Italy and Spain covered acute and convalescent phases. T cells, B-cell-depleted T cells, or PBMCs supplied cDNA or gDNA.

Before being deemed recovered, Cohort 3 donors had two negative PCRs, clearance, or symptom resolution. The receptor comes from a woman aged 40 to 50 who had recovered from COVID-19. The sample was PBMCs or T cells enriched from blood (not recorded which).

CDR3 sequence: CSGRQGTNEKLFF. As DNA, the CDR3 is TGCAGCGGCCGACAGGGAACTAATGAAAAACTGTTTTTT. This sequence joins TRBV29-1 and TRBJ1-4, with TRBD1 matching 7 bases. The V segment lost 7 bases and the J segment 1 base; nucleotides outside the gene matches: 3. Germline CDR1 and CDR2: SQVTM and ANQGSEA. This CDR3 is built from 13 residues.